The next 31 T cell receptor beta chains were all read from a single sample in a study of regulatory T cells in long-lasting Graves disease. Construction of the TCR beta libraries employed iRepertoire HTBI primers in conjunction with Arm-PCR of CDR3 regions. MiXCR, applied by TCRdb to the multiplex PCR reads, yields one record per CDR3 protein. In the table there are hundreds of thousands of distinct CDR3 sequences, 20% of which are singletons. As for time point: persistent/refractory GD, antithyroid drugs over 5 years with positive TRAb. RNA from PBMCs was the source of the TCR library. The sample consisted of peripheral blood mononuclear cells (PBMCs), taken when the disease was refractory, from a patient treated with antithyroid drugs. The receptors here all came from a female donor with Graves disease.

The table lists this clonotype with a count of one. This sequence joins TRBV30 and TRBJ2-1; D might be TRBD2 (7 bases). CDR3 length: 13 amino acids. Per germline, CDR1 GTSNPN and CDR2 SVGIG (reference sequence). V was pared by 7 bases and J by 9 bases, with 19 bases between. The CDR3 protein is CAFRGGTNGEQFF. DNA for the CDR3: TGTGCCTTTAGGGGGGGAACCAATGGTGAGCAGTTCTTC.

V and J are TRBV12-3 or TRBV12-4 and TRBJ2-7; 8 bases are shared with TRBD2. The CDR3 has 15 amino acids. With V trimmed by 3 bases and J by 2 bases, 6 bases remained unmatched. The CDR3 DNA is TGTGCCAGCAGTTTTAGGCGGGAGGATGCCTACGAGCAGTACTTC. Amino acids: CASSFRREDAYEQYF.

Regarding this clonotype: It may be a read error: a sequence one base away is much more abundant. This rearrangement joins TRBV6-6 to TRBJ2-7, with TRBD2 matching 7 bases. The CDR3 contains 16 residues. The germline CDR1 and CDR2 sequences are MNHNY and SVGAGI (reference sequence). The CDR3 DNA reads TGTGCCAACAGTTACTCGTGGAGGGACTACCCCTACGAGCAGTACTTC. The encoded protein is CANSYSWRDYPYEQYF.

V usage is TRBV6-1 and J usage is TRBJ2-1, with D tentatively TRBD1 or TRBD2 (6 bases each). The CDR3 has 11 amino acids. V lost 7 bases to trimming and J lost 10 bases, with 11 bases between them. CDR1 and CDR2 (germline): MNHNS, SASEGT. In nucleotides, the CDR3 is TGTGCCAGCACGGGGGCGGGAGAGCAGTTCTTC. It codes for CASTGAGEQFF.

This chain joins TRBV6-2 or TRBV6-3 and TRBJ2-1, with D tentatively TRBD1 (6 bases). V shed 6 bases and J shed 11 bases, with 14 bases lying between them. The germline V gene has CDR1 MNHEY and CDR2 SVGEGT. This CDR3 region has 12 residues. CDR3 residues: CASRSEQGQQFF. The DNA for the CDR3 is TGTGCCAGCAGGAGCGAACAGGGCCAGCAGTTCTTC.

The chain carries TRBV5-6 and TRBJ1-2; D gene uncertain. The V and J ends lost 3 bases and 0 bases respectively, with 9 bases between them. Per the germline V gene, CDR1 is SGHDT and CDR2 is YYEEEE. The CDR3 totals 14 residues. The CDR3 is CASSYHRANYGYTF. The CDR3 coding sequence is TGTGCCAGCAGCTATCACAGAGCTAACTATGGCTACACCTTC.

This clonotype was detected many times. The rearrangement uses TRBV28 and TRBJ2-5; D is ambiguous. V lost 3 bases, J lost 5 bases, and 16 bases lay in between. Germline V gene lookup returns CDR1 MDHEN and CDR2 SYDVKM. CDR3 size: 15 residues. CDR3 DNA: TGTGCCAGCAGTTTTCAGGATTCGGTATTGGAGACCCAGTACTTC. This encodes CASSFQDSVLETQYF.

There are many counts of this clonotype. V gene TRBV20-1 combines with J gene TRBJ2-7, with 13 bases identical to TRBD2. The CDR3 runs to 15 residues. After removal of 3 bases from V and 0 bases from J, the junction contained 2 bases not matched to a gene. In germline, CDR1 is DFQATT, CDR2 SNEGSKA (reference sequence). CDR3 bases: TGCAGTGCTAGTAGACTAGCGGGAGGCTCCTACGAGCAGTACTTC. Encoded protein: CSASRLAGGSYEQYF.

Concerning this clonotype: At one end, the junction sequence differs from germline, possibly due to a read error. This chain connects TRBV27 to TRBJ2-7, with D tentatively TRBD2 (5 bases). This CDR3 region has 14 residues. Germline V gene sequence: CDR1 MNHEY, CDR2 SMNVEV (reference sequence). CDR3 bases: TGTGCCAGCACTCTTGGAGGCGGCGGCAAATCACTAATTTTC. Amino acid sequence: CASTLGGGGKSLIF.

This clonotype has ten or more counts. The rearrangement uses TRBV28 and TRBJ2-2; no clear D gene. Trimming took off 6 bases at V and 4 bases at J, with 15 bases between the two ends. The CDR3 is 15 amino acids. The germline V gene encodes CDR1 MDHEN and CDR2 SYDVKM. Here the CDR3 reads CASRKGEGVTGELFF. CDR3 nucleotide sequence: TGTGCCAGCAGAAAAGGAGAAGGTGTCACCGGGGAGCTGTTTTTT. The variable domain in full, completed from reference TRBV28 and TRBJ2-2, reads DVKVTQSSRYLVKRTGEKVFLECVQDMDHENMFWYRQDPGLGLRLIYFSYDVKMKEKGDIPEGYSVSREKKERFSLILESASTNQTSMYLCASRKGEGVTGELFFGEGSRLTVL.

V gene TRBV18 combines with J gene TRBJ1-1; D call uncertain. CDR3 length: 11 amino acids. Trimming took 10 bases from V and 4 from J, leaving 10 bases between them. Germline CDR1 reads KGHSH; CDR2 reads LQKENI. CDR3 DNA: TGTGCCACTACCAAGGGCACTGAAGCTTTCTTT. Translated: CATTKGTEAFF.

V gene TRBV25-1 combines with J gene TRBJ1-3, with D uncertain. This CDR3 region has 15 residues. The germline gives CDR1 MGHDK, CDR2 SYGVNS. The germline V and J ends were trimmed by 3 bases and 0 bases, with 9 bases remaining between them. This CDR3 reads CASSDLLSSGNTIYF. CDR3 nucleotide sequence: TGTGCCAGCAGTGACCTATTAAGCTCTGGAAACACCATATATTTT.

This clonotype was counted many times. The chain uses TRBV12-3 or TRBV12-4 and TRBJ2-1; 7 bases are shared with TRBD2. The CDR3 covers 17 residues. V lost 0 bases, J lost 0 bases, and 5 bases stayed unmatched. The CDR3 region is CASSLAQGGSSYNEQFF. CDR3 DNA: TGTGCCAGCAGTTTAGCCCAAGGCGGGAGCTCCTACAATGAGCAGTTCTTC.

This clonotype was counted a few times. The chain carries TRBV5-1 and TRBJ1-1; no clear D. Germline V gene data show CDR1 as SGHRS and CDR2 as YFSETQ. The CDR3 is made up of 14 amino acids. V was clipped by 0 bases and J by 6 bases, with 12 bases between them. In nucleotides, the CDR3 is TGCGCCAGCAGCTTGGTAGACCCCCACGCTGAAGCTTTCTTT. Translated: CASSLVDPHAEAFF.

The chain links TRBV2 to TRBJ2-7; 7 positions match TRBD1. The CDR3 spans 14 residues. CDR1 and CDR2 from the germline V gene are SNHLY and FYNNEI. Trimming removed 6 bases from V and 2 bases from J; junction bases left unmatched: 7. CDR3 nucleotides: TGTGCCAGCAGGGCCGGGACAGAGACCTACGAGCAGTACTTC. This translates into CASRAGTETYEQYF. The variable domain in full, completed from reference TRBV2 and TRBJ2-7, reads EPEVTQTPSHQVTQMGQEVILRCVPISNHLYFYWYRQILGQKVEFLVSFYNNEISEKSEIFDDQFSVERPDGSNFTLKIRSTKLEDSAMYFCASRAGTETYEQYFGPGTRLTVT.

This clonotype was detected a few times. The gene calls are TRBV11-2 and TRBJ2-7; no definite D call. This CDR3 region has 13 residues. The germline gives CDR1 SGHAT, CDR2 FQNNGV. The ends were cut back, 1 base at V and 4 bases at J, with 8 bases in the middle. The CDR3 DNA follows: TGTGCCAGCAGCTTAGTGCCTGGATACGAGCAGTACTTC. Residues: CASSLVPGYEQYF.

This clonotype was detected many times. The V call is TRBV2, the J call TRBJ2-2, with 7 bases lining up with TRBD2. Looked up from germline, CDR1 is SNHLY and CDR2 is FYNNEI. The CDR3 sequence is 13 residues long. Trimming cost V 5 bases and J 7 bases; bases outside gene matches: 4. The CDR3 loop is CASSWTSYGELFF. The CDR3 DNA sequence: TGTGCCAGCAGTTGGACTAGTTACGGGGAGCTGTTTTTT.

This clonotype appeared once. This may come from a read error, since a much larger clone is one base off. For the CDR3, the DNA is TGTGCCAGCAGTCTAAAACACTCGTCTAATGAAAAACTGTTTTTT. Its translation is CASSLKHSSNEKLFF. J is TRBJ1-4 and V is TRBV6-1; D gene uncertain. V lost 5 bases to trimming and J lost 3 bases, with 13 bases between them. The CDR3 covers 15 residues. The V gene's germline CDR1 is MNHNS and CDR2 SASEGT.

This CDR3 reads CASSEWTSGRSETQYF. CDR3 nucleotides: TGTGCCAGCAGTGAGTGGACTAGCGGGAGGTCAGAGACCCAGTACTTC. This chain connects TRBV6-2 or TRBV6-3 to TRBJ2-5; 14 positions agree with TRBD2. The trim removed 5 bases at V and 4 bases at J, leaving 6 bases unmatched. This CDR3 has 16 amino acids. Per germline, CDR1 MNHEY and CDR2 SVGEGT.

This clonotype was picked up many times. This chain links TRBV6-1 with TRBJ2-2; D ambiguous. Germline V CDR1 and CDR2: MNHNS, SASEGT. The CDR3 spans 16 residues. V lost 3 bases and J lost 0, with 11 bases in between. CDR3 in amino acids: CASSEGQLTNTGELFF. The CDR3 bases are TGTGCCAGCAGTGAGGGTCAGCTCACGAACACCGGGGAGCTGTTTTTT.

This clonotype was seen ten or more times. The J gene is TRBJ1-3, the V gene TRBV11-2; D is unclear. V dropped 4 bases and J dropped 2 bases, with 6 bases sitting between them. There are 13 residues in the CDR3. CDR1 and CDR2 from the germline V gene are SGHAT and FQNNGV. CDR3: CASSSFAGNTIYF. In nucleotides, the CDR3 is TGTGCCAGCAGCTCGTTTGCTGGAAACACCATATATTTT.

At least ten counts were recorded for this clonotype. This rearrangement joins TRBV20-1 to TRBJ2-5; weak D call: TRBD2 (5 bases). The germline V gene has CDR1 DFQATT and CDR2 SNEGSKA (reference sequence). Trimming took 3 bases from V and 5 from J, leaving 16 bases between them. The CDR3 sequence is 14 residues long. The CDR3 sequence: CSARDFFSPETQYF. The CDR3 bases are TGCAGTGCTAGGGACTTTTTCTCCCCGGAGACCCAGTACTTC.

The gene calls are TRBV20-1 and TRBJ1-1; a possible D gene is TRBD1 (6 bases). In germline, CDR1 is DFQATT, CDR2 SNEGSKA (reference sequence). The V end lost 4 bases, the J end lost 4 bases, and 19 bases lay between the germline ends. CDR3 length equals 15 residues. The CDR3, as DNA: TGCAGTGCTATGTATCAGGGGATCGAGGGCACTGAAGCTTTCTTT. Encoded protein: CSAMYQGIEGTEAFF.

The rearrangement links TRBV7-3 to TRBJ2-3; 9 bases map to TRBD1. The CDR3 length is 15 residues. Losses at the gene ends were 3 bases for V and 4 bases for J; bases not matched to a gene: 5. The germline V gene encodes CDR1 SGHTA and CDR2 FQGTGA. The CDR3 coding sequence is TGTGCCAGCAGCTTCGACAGGGGGTTCTCAGATACGCAGTATTTT. Translation gives CASSFDRGFSDTQYF.

The sample holds one count of this clonotype. The rearrangement joins TRBV13 to TRBJ2-3; D gene ambiguous. V was shortened by 7 bases and J by 4 bases, with 12 bases between the two germline ends. This CDR3 is built from 13 residues. Germline lookup yields CDR1 PRHDT and CDR2 FYEKMQ (reference sequence). CDR3 loop: CASTPYRPDTQYF. CDR3 sequence (DNA): TGTGCCAGCACCCCCTACCGCCCAGATACGCAGTATTTT.

This clonotype was counted many times. One end of the junction is discordant with germline, which a read error may explain. This CDR3 is CGTSQNPGTVWYSPLHF. Written as DNA, the CDR3 is TGTGGAACCTCCCAAAACCCAGGGACGGTTTGGTATTCACCCCTCCACTTT. V usage is TRBV20-1 and J usage is TRBJ1-6; a weak D match, TRBD1 (5 bases). The length of the CDR3 is 17 residues. Germline V gene lookup returns CDR1 DFQATT and CDR2 SNEGSKA (reference sequence).

The chain recombines TRBV3-1 with TRBJ2-3; TRBD2 aligns across 11 bases. Germline values: CDR1 LGHDT, CDR2 YNNKEL (reference sequence). V lost 0 bases, J lost 0 bases, and 11 bases stayed unmatched. The CDR3 covers 20 residues. The CDR3 spells CASSQDSSGRYTKSTDTQYF. The CDR3 DNA follows: TGTGCCAGCAGCCAAGATTCTAGCGGGAGGTATACCAAGAGCACAGATACGCAGTATTTT.

This clonotype was observed at least ten times. The rearrangement uses TRBV20-1 and TRBJ2-7, with D unclear. Germline CDR1 and CDR2: DFQATT and SNEGSKA (reference sequence). CDR3 length: 16 residues. The V end was cut by 2 bases, the J end by 7 bases, with 24 bases between. Here the CDR3 reads CSARSVRWLLSREQYF. DNA of the CDR3: TGCAGTGCTAGATCGGTGAGGTGGCTTCTGAGTCGGGAGCAGTACTTC.

The sample holds a few counts of this clonotype. The genes are TRBV7-9 and TRBJ2-7, with D possibly TRBD2 on 6 matching bases. The CDR3 is 15 residues long. The V gene lost 4 bases and the J gene lost 5 bases, with 18 bases spanning the gap. The germline V gene encodes CDR1 SEHNR and CDR2 FQNEAQ (reference sequence). In DNA form, the CDR3 reads TGTGCCAGCAGCTCACCACCGGGACTTCGTAACGAGCAGTACTTC. This sequence encodes CASSSPPGLRNEQYF. The whole variable domain, filled in from reference TRBV7-9 and TRBJ2-7, reads DTGVSQNPRHKITKRGQNVTFRCDPISEHNRLYWYRQTLGQGPEFLTYFQNEAQLEKSRLLSDRFSAERPKGSFSTLEIQRTEQGDSAMYLCASSSPPGLRNEQYFGPGTRLTVT.

With respect to this clonotype: A clone one base away is much larger, so this may be a read error. The chain's CDR3 is CATSGEPVPYEQYF. The CDR3 DNA follows: TGTGCCACGTCAGGTGAGCCAGTACCCTACGAGCAGTACTTC. The rearrangement links TRBV10-3 to TRBJ2-7; no firm D call. Trimming took 10 bases from V and 2 from J, leaving 18 bases between them. The CDR3 covers 14 residues. Per the germline V gene, CDR1 is ENHRY and CDR2 is SYGVKD.

This clonotype was counted only a few times. The CDR3 sequence: CASSTTGQSYEQYF. Written as DNA, the CDR3 is TGTGCCAGTAGTACGACGGGACAGTCCTACGAGCAGTACTTC. This chain links TRBV19 with TRBJ2-7, with 7 bases identical to TRBD1. The V segment lost 4 bases and the J segment 1 base; nucleotides outside the gene matches: 4. The CDR3 runs 14 residues. Germline-derived CDR1 and CDR2 are LNHDA and SQIVND (reference sequence).